The 12 T cell receptor beta chains in this list originate from one sample, sequenced in a study of blood T cell repertoires in COVID-19. The protocol was immunoSEQ multiplex PCR, while the TCRdb copy is restricted to in-frame clones and leaves out a portion. Of under 45,000 clones listed, 88% were seen once; the top ten hold roughly a tenth. The material sequenced was peripheral blood. The receptor source for this set is a human donor in a cohort sampled during active COVID-19.

The J gene is TRBJ2-5, the V gene TRBV6-1, with D possibly being TRBD2 (6 bases). The CDR3 is 15 amino acids. Germline V gene lookup returns CDR1 MNHNS and CDR2 SASEGT. Trimming cost V 1 base and J 4 bases, with 13 bases left between them. The CDR3 region is CASSEGSAGGETQYF. The DNA for the CDR3 is TGTGCCAGCAGTGAAGGGTCGGCCGGGGGAGAGACCCAGTACTTC.

This chain joins TRBV9 and TRBJ2-1; TRBD2 matches at 8 bases. CDR3 length: 15 amino acids. The germline CDR1 and CDR2 sequences are SGDLS and YYNGEE. V gave up 3 bases and J gave up 0 bases; unmatched junction bases: 2. CDR3 sequence: CASSASGSSYNEQFF. The CDR3 coding sequence is TGTGCCAGCAGCGCCAGCGGGAGCTCCTACAATGAGCAGTTCTTC.

The chain carries TRBV18 and TRBJ1-3; no clear D. Trimming removed 2 bases at V and 5 bases at J, with 16 bases between. This CDR3 spans 16 amino acids. CDR1 is KGHSH and CDR2 is LQKENI in the germline V gene. The CDR3 protein is CASSPEGSERRNTIYF. In DNA form, the CDR3 reads TGTGCCAGCTCACCAGAGGGTAGTGAGCGGAGAAACACCATATATTTT.

V usage is TRBV18 and J usage is TRBJ1-5; TRBD1 might be the D (6 bases). Germline CDR1 KGHSH, CDR2 LQKENI. This CDR3 spans 15 amino acids. Trimming removed 4 bases at V and 4 bases at J, with 14 bases between. The CDR3 loop reads CASSLAERGNQPQHF. The CDR3 coding sequence is TGTGCCAGCTCACTGGCCGAGAGGGGGAATCAGCCCCAGCATTTT.

The DNA for the CDR3 is TGTGCCAGCAGCCGAGGGTCGGGGACAGTCTCTGGAAACACCATATATTTT. It encodes CASSRGSGTVSGNTIYF. This rearrangement joins TRBV7-9 to TRBJ1-3, with 7 positions matching TRBD1. The V gene end was trimmed by 5 bases and the J gene end by 0 bases; junction bases not matched to a gene: 10. The CDR3 runs to 17 residues. Germline-derived CDR1 and CDR2 are SEHNR and FQNEAQ (reference sequence).

This chain links TRBV29-1 with TRBJ2-1; D gene ambiguous. This CDR3 spans 11 amino acids. V lost 1 base and J lost 10, with 8 bases in between. Germline V gene lookup returns CDR1 SQVTM and CDR2 ANQGSEA. CDR3 DNA sequence: TGCAGCGTTGAAGTGGTCGGGGAGCAGTTCTTC. Translation gives CSVEVVGEQFF.

About this clone itself: Germline is not matched at one junction end, which may reflect a read error. V usage is TRBV30 and J usage is TRBJ2-1, with D possibly matching TRBD1 (5 bases). Germline CDR1 is GTSNPN and CDR2 is SVGIG (reference sequence). This CDR3 has 12 residues. In DNA, the CDR3 is TGTGCCTCGAGTCAGGGAAGCAATGAGCAGTTCTTC. Protein product: CASSQGSNEQFF. Filled out from reference TRBV30 and TRBJ2-1, the complete variable domain reads SQTIHQWPATLVQPVGSPLSLECTVEGTSNPNLYWYRQAAGRGLQLLFYSVGIGQISSEVPQNLSASRPQDRQFILSSKKLLLSDSGFYLCASSQGSNEQFFGPGTRLTVL.

The V and J genes are TRBV19 and TRBJ2-5, with a tentative D call TRBD1 (6 bases). The V gene's germline CDR1 is LNHDA and CDR2 SQIVND (reference sequence). The V end was cut by 1 base, the J end by 3 bases, with 9 bases between. The CDR3 spans 14 residues. The CDR3 DNA reads TGTGCCAGTAGTATAGCAGGGGTCGAAGAGACCCAGTACTTC. Its translation: CASSIAGVEETQYF. Using reference TRBV19 and TRBJ2-5 for the parts outside the CDR3, the full variable domain is DGGITQSPKYLFRKEGQNVTLSCEQNLNHDAMYWYRQDPGQGLRLIYYSQIVNDFQKGDIAEGYSVSREKKESFPLTVTSAQKNPTAFYLCASSIAGVEETQYFGPGTRLLVL.

This chain joins TRBV7-9 and TRBJ1-5; possible D gene TRBD1, 6 bases. The length of the CDR3 is 15 residues. The germline gives CDR1 SEHNR, CDR2 FQNEAQ (reference sequence). V lost 5 bases and J lost 7, with 18 bases in between. The CDR3 spells CASSHMAGVEQPQHF. The CDR3 nucleotides are TGTGCCAGCAGCCACATGGCAGGGGTTGAGCAGCCCCAGCATTTT.

The rearrangement uses TRBV7-9 and TRBJ2-7, with 10 bases lining up with TRBD2. Germline lookup yields CDR1 SEHNR and CDR2 FQNEAQ (reference sequence). V was pared by 4 bases and J by 7 bases, with 4 bases of the junction left unmatched. The CDR3 contains 13 residues. For the CDR3, the DNA is TGTGCCAGCAGCTCCGGACTAGCGGTGGAGCAGTACTTC. It specifies CASSSGLAVEQYF.

V usage is TRBV5-4 and J usage is TRBJ2-7, with TRBD1 matching 8 bases. Germline trimming cut 4 bases from V and 0 bases from J; bases unmatched to any gene: 9. The CDR3 consists of 16 residues. Germline V lookup: CDR1 SGHNT, CDR2 YYREEE (reference sequence). CDR3 protein: CASSRDLGTGSYEQYF. CDR3 DNA: TGTGCCAGCAGCCGCGACCTTGGGACAGGCTCCTACGAGCAGTACTTC.

V usage is TRBV18 and J usage is TRBJ1-3, with 8 bases that match TRBD1. Germline CDR1 and CDR2: KGHSH and LQKENI. Trimming at V came to 3 bases and at J to 2 bases, leaving 9 bases not matched to a gene. This CDR3 spans 17 amino acids. DNA of the CDR3: TGTGCCAGCTCACCCAAGGCAACAGGGGGACCTGGAAACACCATATATTTT. Amino acid sequence: CASSPKATGGPGNTIYF.